This entry lists 22 T cell receptor beta chains sequenced from one sample in a study of OX40 agonist ivuxolimab in advanced cancers. Sequencing used immunoSEQ multiplex PCR; TCRdb keeps in-frame clones, though not all of them. The repertoire holds some 89,000 clones, with about 81% as singletons. The material was CD4+ or CD8+ T cells sorted from blood, obtained in a trial of the OX40 agonist ivuxolimab. The receptors were sampled from an adult with an advanced solid tumor such as melanoma, head and neck, liver or kidney cancer.

The J gene is TRBJ2-5, the V gene TRBV4-2; 13 bases line up with TRBD2. The CDR3 loop spans 17 amino acids. V dropped 0 bases and J dropped 3; count of bases not matched to a gene: 4. Germline CDR1 reads LGHNA; CDR2 reads YNFKEQ. The CDR3 coding sequence is TGTGCCAGCAGCCAAGAGACTAGCGGGGGGATGGAAGAGACCCAGTACTTC. It specifies CASSQETSGGMEETQYF.

The genes are TRBV25-1 and TRBJ1-2; no clear D. CDR1 is MGHDK, CDR2 SYGVNS, per germline. V was shortened by 2 bases and J by 5 bases, with 15 bases between the two germline ends. This CDR3 contains 15 residues. CDR3 DNA: TGTGCCAGCAGTGAAGACACTACCCTTGGGTATGGCTACACCTTC. Translating it yields CASSEDTTLGYGYTF.

This sequence joins TRBV7-7 and TRBJ2-3; no definite D call. The CDR3 totals 14 residues. Germline-derived CDR1 and CDR2 are SSHAT and FNYEAQ (reference sequence). The V end lost 5 bases, the J end lost 0 bases, and 9 bases lay between the germline ends. Here the CDR3 reads CASSALDSTDTQYF. The CDR3, as DNA: TGTGCCAGCAGCGCGTTAGACAGCACAGATACGCAGTATTTT.

The V call is TRBV28, the J call TRBJ1-1; D ambiguous. This CDR3 has 12 amino acids. CDR1 MDHEN and CDR2 SYDVKM come from the germline V gene. The V end was cut by 2 bases, the J end by 12 bases, with 13 bases between. CDR3 loop: CASSLGPGRTFF. The CDR3 DNA sequence: TGTGCCAGCAGTTTAGGTCCCGGACGAACTTTCTTT.

The chain links TRBV7-2 to TRBJ2-5, with 14 positions matching TRBD2. Trimming removed 5 bases from V and 2 bases from J; junction bases left unmatched: 4. This CDR3 is built from 16 residues. Looked up from germline, CDR1 is SGHTA and CDR2 is FQGNSA. The CDR3 is CASSPRLAGGQETQYF. The DNA for the CDR3 is TGTGCCAGCAGCCCTCGACTAGCGGGGGGGCAAGAGACCCAGTACTTC.

The CDR3 sequence: CASSYSRGSNTGELFF. The CDR3 DNA reads as TGTGCCAGCAGTTATTCGAGGGGATCGAACACCGGGGAGCTGTTTTTT. The chain carries TRBV6-5 and TRBJ2-2, with D perhaps being TRBD1 or TRBD2 (5 bases each). Deletions cut 3 bases from V and 0 bases from J, with 11 bases between. The germline gives CDR1 MNHEY, CDR2 SVGAGI. The CDR3 extends over 16 amino acids.

The rearrangement uses TRBV5-6 and TRBJ2-3, with TRBD2 matching 8 bases. Trimming cost V 0 bases and J 3 bases; bases outside gene matches: 6. The CDR3 spans 16 residues. Looked up from germline, CDR1 is SGHDT and CDR2 is YYEEEE. Here the CDR3 reads CASSLAGGGLTDTQYF. The CDR3, as DNA: TGTGCCAGCAGCTTGGCCGGCGGGGGGTTAACAGATACGCAGTATTTT.

This clone was observed a single time. V usage is TRBV27 and J usage is TRBJ2-5; 8 nucleotides agree with TRBD1. CDR3 length: 15 residues. Germline V gives CDR1 MNHEY, CDR2 SMNVEV (reference sequence). Trimming at V came to 6 bases and at J to 2 bases, leaving 8 bases not matched to a gene. The CDR3 DNA reads as TGTGCCAGCAGCCCCGGGACAGGTACACAAGAGACCCAGTACTTC. Encoded protein: CASSPGTGTQETQYF.

The rearrangement links TRBV19 to TRBJ2-3; D is tentatively TRBD1 or TRBD2 (5 bases each). Germline CDR1 is LNHDA and CDR2 is SQIVND (reference sequence). Trimming removed 3 bases from V and 4 bases from J, with 11 bases in between. The CDR3 length is 14 residues. CDR3 loop: CASSIGGIADTQYF. The CDR3 DNA sequence: TGTGCCAGTAGTATTGGGGGTATCGCAGATACGCAGTATTTT.

This clone is a singleton in its sample. This chain connects TRBV4-2 to TRBJ2-5, with TRBD1 matching 9 bases. CDR3 size: 15 residues. Germline CDR1 reads LGHNA; CDR2 reads YNFKEQ. The J segment lost 5 bases and the V segment lost 2 bases, leaving 6 bases of the junction unmatched. In DNA, the CDR3 is TGTGCCAGCAGCCAATCGGGACAGGGAGGGGAGACCCAGTACTTC. It specifies CASSQSGQGGETQYF.

The genes are TRBV7-9 and TRBJ2-7; D gene unclear. Trimming removed 5 bases at V and 3 bases at J, with 5 bases between. Germline values: CDR1 SEHNR, CDR2 FQNEAQ (reference sequence). The CDR3 is 11 amino acids. The CDR3 here is CASSRDYEQYF. The CDR3 DNA sequence: TGTGCCAGCAGCCGAGACTACGAGCAGTACTTC.

The chain couples TRBV28 to TRBJ2-7; the match to TRBD1 covers 9 bases. The germline gives CDR1 MDHEN, CDR2 SYDVKM. This CDR3 is 14 amino acids long. The J segment lost 3 bases and the V segment lost 5 bases, leaving 5 bases of the junction unmatched. As DNA, the CDR3 is TGTGCCAGCAGTAATACGGGACAGGGCTACGAGCAGTACTTC. Its translation is CASSNTGQGYEQYF.

The chain combines TRBV7-2 with TRBJ1-3, with a possible D match to TRBD1 (5 bases). Trimming left V 6 bases short and J 4 bases short, with 13 bases between. This CDR3 region has 14 residues. Germline CDR1 SGHTA, CDR2 FQGNSA. The CDR3 sequence: CASRLDRRGNTIYF. The CDR3 DNA is TGTGCCAGCAGACTCGACAGAAGGGGAAACACCATATATTTT.

CDR3 region: CASSLPISQTGVGYTF. The CDR3 DNA is TGTGCCAGCAGTTTACCCATAAGCCAAACAGGGGTAGGCTACACCTTC. This chain links TRBV28 with TRBJ1-2, with 7 bases lining up with TRBD1. The V gene's germline CDR1 is MDHEN and CDR2 SYDVKM. Unmatched junction bases numbered 14, after V lost 2 bases and J lost 8 bases. The CDR3 spans 16 residues.

This chain connects TRBV28 to TRBJ1-2; 7 bases align to TRBD1. The germline gives CDR1 MDHEN, CDR2 SYDVKM. The CDR3 is 13 amino acids. With 2 bases clipped from V and 6 bases from J, the junction kept 3 bases outside the gene matches. The CDR3 is CASSLLQGDGYTF. The CDR3 DNA sequence: TGTGCCAGCAGTTTACTCCAGGGGGATGGCTACACCTTC.

CDR3 loop: CAISDLDRGRFGYTF. The CDR3 DNA follows: TGTGCCATCAGTGACTTGGACAGGGGACGGTTCGGCTACACCTTC. The chain carries TRBV10-3 and TRBJ1-2; TRBD1 agrees at 9 bases. Trimming cost V 3 bases and J 8 bases; bases outside gene matches: 10. The CDR3 totals 15 residues. Per the germline V gene, CDR1 is ENHRY and CDR2 is SYGVKD.

The gene calls are TRBV5-1 and TRBJ2-7, with 8 nucleotides matching TRBD1. Unmatched junction bases numbered 2, after V lost 3 bases and J lost 0 bases. CDR1 and CDR2 (germline): SGHRS, YFSETQ. The CDR3 sequence is 14 residues long. The CDR3 here is CASSYDRGSYEQYF. DNA for the CDR3: TGCGCCAGCAGCTATGACAGGGGCTCCTACGAGCAGTACTTC.

This clone appeared a few times. This chain connects TRBV28 to TRBJ1-2; D call uncertain. V was clipped by 5 bases and J by 5 bases, with 18 bases between them. Germline V lookup: CDR1 MDHEN, CDR2 SYDVKM. This CDR3 contains 15 residues. CDR3 nucleotides: TGTGCCAGCAGTCGTAACCGGGATCCGGGGTATGGCTACACCTTC. The encoded protein is CASSRNRDPGYGYTF.

This chain links TRBV7-6 with TRBJ2-2; D possibly corresponds to TRBD2 (6 bases). Germline CDR1 and CDR2: SGHVS and FNYEAQ. The CDR3 is made up of 14 amino acids. Trimming shortened V by 3 bases and J by 4 bases, and 9 bases separated the two germline ends. The CDR3 is CASSFGGSTGELFF. CDR3 bases: TGTGCCAGCAGCTTCGGGGGTAGCACCGGGGAGCTGTTTTTT.

The rearrangement links TRBV29-1 to TRBJ1-2; the match to TRBD1 covers 10 bases. V lost 7 bases to trimming and J lost 4 bases; unmatched junction nucleotides: 6. The CDR3 contains 13 residues. Germline CDR1 and CDR2: SQVTM and ANQGSEA. The DNA for the CDR3 is TGCAGCGGAGAGACAGGGGGCATCTATGGCTACACCTTC. Translated, it gives CSGETGGIYGYTF.

This clone was found a few times. The J gene is TRBJ1-6, the V gene TRBV7-9, with D unresolved. The V gene's germline CDR1 is SEHNR and CDR2 FQNEAQ (reference sequence). Trimming shortened V by 4 bases and J by 6 bases, and 4 bases separated the two germline ends. The CDR3 contains 12 residues. The chain's CDR3 is CASSSLNSPLHF. Here the CDR3 DNA reads TGTGCCAGCAGCTCCCTTAATTCACCCCTCCACTTT.

V and J are TRBV7-2 and TRBJ1-2; 9 bases agree with TRBD1. After removal of 2 bases from V and 4 bases from J, the junction contained 5 bases not matched to a gene. The germline V gene has CDR1 SGHTA and CDR2 FQGNSA. The CDR3 spans 15 residues. The CDR3 nucleotides read TGTGCCAGCAGCTTATCACAGGGGGCATCCTATGGCTACACCTTC. It codes for CASSLSQGASYGYTF.